The 5 T cell receptor beta chains in this list originate from one sample, sequenced in a study of blood T cell repertoires in COVID-19. The data were produced by immunoSEQ multiplex PCR, yet TCRdb's version contains in-frame clones alone and is incomplete. Of 200,000 to 300,000 clones detected, approximately 91% appear once; the ten largest clones hold approximately 2.5%. The material sequenced was peripheral blood. The source is a person under 35 with COVID-19, enrolled during active disease.

The genes are TRBV19 and TRBJ2-4; TRBD1 aligns across 7 bases. The germline V gene has CDR1 LNHDA and CDR2 SQIVND (reference sequence). The CDR3 sequence is 15 residues long. V dropped 4 bases and J dropped 3; count of bases not matched to a gene: 6. CDR3 residues: CASSSRGSGKNIQYF. In nucleotides, the CDR3 is TGTGCCAGTAGTAGCAGGGGGTCCGGCAAAAACATTCAGTACTTC. Complete variable domain (other parts from reference TRBV19 and TRBJ2-4): DGGITQSPKYLFRKEGQNVTLSCEQNLNHDAMYWYRQDPGQGLRLIYYSQIVNDFQKGDIAEGYSVSREKKESFPLTVTSAQKNPTAFYLCASSSRGSGKNIQYFGAGTRLSVL.

The gene calls are TRBV27 and TRBJ2-1, with a tentative D call TRBD2 (5 bases). Per the germline V gene, CDR1 is MNHEY and CDR2 is SMNVEV (reference sequence). The V and J ends lost 6 bases and 10 bases respectively, with 10 bases between them. This CDR3 is 11 amino acids long. The CDR3 reads CASRLGLEQFF. In DNA, the CDR3 is TGTGCCAGCAGACTCGGACTCGAGCAGTTCTTC.

This chain uses TRBV25-1 with TRBJ2-3; D not resolved. V lost 4 bases and J 2 bases, leaving 10 bases between the germline ends. Per germline, CDR1 MGHDK and CDR2 SYGVNS. The CDR3 runs 14 residues. The DNA for the CDR3 is TGTGCCAGCAGTGCTAAGATAAACACAGATACGCAGTATTTT. It encodes CASSAKINTDTQYF.

V gene TRBV29-1 combines with J gene TRBJ2-1, with 9 bases fitting TRBD2. Germline V lookup: CDR1 SQVTM, CDR2 ANQGSEA. J gave up 7 bases and V 4 bases, and 5 bases lay outside the gene matches. The CDR3 consists of 13 residues. The CDR3, as DNA: TGCAGCGTTGGCGGGAGGGCGAATAATGAGCAGTTCTTC. Translation gives CSVGGRANNEQFF.

V is TRBV10-2 and J is TRBJ1-5, with 9 bases that match TRBD1. The CDR3 is made up of 13 amino acids. J gave up 5 bases and V 8 bases, and 4 bases lay outside the gene matches. Germline CDR1 and CDR2: WSHSY and SAAADI. As DNA, the CDR3 is TGCGCCAGCGGCCGGACAGGGGATCAGCCCCAGCATTTT. Protein sequence: CASGRTGDQPQHF.